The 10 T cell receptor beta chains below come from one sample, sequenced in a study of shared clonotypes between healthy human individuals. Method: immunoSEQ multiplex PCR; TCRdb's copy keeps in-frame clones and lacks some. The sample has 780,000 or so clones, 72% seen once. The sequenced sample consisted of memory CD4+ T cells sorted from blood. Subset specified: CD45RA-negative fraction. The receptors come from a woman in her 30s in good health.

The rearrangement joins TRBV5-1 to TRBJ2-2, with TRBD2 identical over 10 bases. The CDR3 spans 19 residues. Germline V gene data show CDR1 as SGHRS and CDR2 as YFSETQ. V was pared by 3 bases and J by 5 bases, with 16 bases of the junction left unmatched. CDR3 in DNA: TGCGCCAGCAGCTCCGACAAAACCCTAGCGGGAGTACGGACCGGGGAGCTGTTTTTT. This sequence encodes CASSSDKTLAGVRTGELFF.

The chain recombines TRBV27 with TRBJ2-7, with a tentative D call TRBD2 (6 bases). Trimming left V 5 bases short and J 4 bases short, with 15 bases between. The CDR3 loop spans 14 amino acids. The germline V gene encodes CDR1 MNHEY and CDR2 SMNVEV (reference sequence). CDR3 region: CASSEAGGQYEQYF. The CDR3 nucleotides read TGTGCCAGCAGTGAAGCGGGCGGACAATACGAGCAGTACTTC.

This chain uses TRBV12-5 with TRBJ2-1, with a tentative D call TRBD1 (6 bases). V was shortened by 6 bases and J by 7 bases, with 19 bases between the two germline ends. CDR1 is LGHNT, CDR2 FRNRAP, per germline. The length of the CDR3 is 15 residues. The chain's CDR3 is CASGNGQQTKNEQFF. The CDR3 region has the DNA TGTGCTAGTGGGAACGGACAGCAAACGAAAAATGAGCAGTTCTTC.

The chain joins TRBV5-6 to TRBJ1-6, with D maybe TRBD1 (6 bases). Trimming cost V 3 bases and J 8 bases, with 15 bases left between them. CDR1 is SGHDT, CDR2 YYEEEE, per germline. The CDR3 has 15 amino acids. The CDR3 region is CASSWMTGWDSPLHF. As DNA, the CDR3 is TGTGCCAGCAGCTGGATGACAGGATGGGATTCACCCCTCCACTTT.

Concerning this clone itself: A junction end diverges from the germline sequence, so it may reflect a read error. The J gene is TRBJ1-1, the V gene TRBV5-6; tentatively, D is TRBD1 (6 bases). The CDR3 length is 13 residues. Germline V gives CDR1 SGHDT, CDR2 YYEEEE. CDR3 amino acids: CASSGNRVTAAFF. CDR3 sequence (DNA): TGTGCCAGCAGCGGTAACAGGGTGACTGCAGCTTTCTTT.

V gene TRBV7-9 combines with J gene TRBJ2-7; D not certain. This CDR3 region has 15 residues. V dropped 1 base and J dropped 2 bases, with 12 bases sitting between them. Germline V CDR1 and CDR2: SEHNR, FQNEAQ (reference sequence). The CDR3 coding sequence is TGTGCCAGCAGCTTAGGTGTTCACAGTACCTACGAGCAGTACTTC. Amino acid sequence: CASSLGVHSTYEQYF.

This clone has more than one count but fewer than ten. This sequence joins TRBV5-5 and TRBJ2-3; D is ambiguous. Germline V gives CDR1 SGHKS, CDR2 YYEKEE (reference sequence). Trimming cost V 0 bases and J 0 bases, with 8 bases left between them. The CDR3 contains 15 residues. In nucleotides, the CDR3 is TGTGCCAGCAGCTTGGGGCAGACGAGCACAGATACGCAGTATTTT. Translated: CASSLGQTSTDTQYF.

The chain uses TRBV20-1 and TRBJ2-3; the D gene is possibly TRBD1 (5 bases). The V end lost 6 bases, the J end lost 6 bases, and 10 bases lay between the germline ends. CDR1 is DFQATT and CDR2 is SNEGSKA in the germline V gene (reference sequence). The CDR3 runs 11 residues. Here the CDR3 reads CSAYNRDTQYF. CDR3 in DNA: TGCAGTGCGTATAACAGGGATACGCAGTATTTT.

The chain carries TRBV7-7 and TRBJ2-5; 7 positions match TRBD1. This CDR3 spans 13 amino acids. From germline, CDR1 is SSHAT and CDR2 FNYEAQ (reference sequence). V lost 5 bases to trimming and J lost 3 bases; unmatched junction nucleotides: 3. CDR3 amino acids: CASSTDREETQYF. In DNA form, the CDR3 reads TGTGCCAGCAGCACTGACAGGGAAGAGACCCAGTACTTC.

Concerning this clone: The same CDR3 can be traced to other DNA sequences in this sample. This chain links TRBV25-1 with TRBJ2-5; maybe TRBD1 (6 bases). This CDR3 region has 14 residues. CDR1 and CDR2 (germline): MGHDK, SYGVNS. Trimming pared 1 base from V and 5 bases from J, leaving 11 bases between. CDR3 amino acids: CASSEFGGRETQYF. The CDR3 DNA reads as TGTGCCAGCAGTGAATTTGGGGGCCGGGAGACCCAGTACTTC.